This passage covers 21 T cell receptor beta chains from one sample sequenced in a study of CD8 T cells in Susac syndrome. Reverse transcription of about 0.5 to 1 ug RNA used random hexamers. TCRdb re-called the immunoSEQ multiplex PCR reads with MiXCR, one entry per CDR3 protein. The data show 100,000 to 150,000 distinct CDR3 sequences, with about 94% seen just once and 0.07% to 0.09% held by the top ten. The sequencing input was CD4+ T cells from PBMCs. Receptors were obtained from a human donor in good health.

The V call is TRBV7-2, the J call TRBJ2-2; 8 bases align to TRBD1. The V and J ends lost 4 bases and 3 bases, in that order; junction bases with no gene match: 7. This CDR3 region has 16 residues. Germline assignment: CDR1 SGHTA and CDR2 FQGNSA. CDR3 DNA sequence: TGTGCCAGCAGCTCTGACCGGGACAGGTACACCGGGGAGCTGTTTTTT. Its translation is CASSSDRDRYTGELFF.

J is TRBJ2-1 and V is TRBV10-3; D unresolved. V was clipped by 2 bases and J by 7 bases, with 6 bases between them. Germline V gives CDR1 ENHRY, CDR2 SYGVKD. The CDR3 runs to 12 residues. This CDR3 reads CAISEPVNEQFF. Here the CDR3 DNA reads TGTGCCATCAGTGAGCCGGTGAATGAGCAGTTCTTC.

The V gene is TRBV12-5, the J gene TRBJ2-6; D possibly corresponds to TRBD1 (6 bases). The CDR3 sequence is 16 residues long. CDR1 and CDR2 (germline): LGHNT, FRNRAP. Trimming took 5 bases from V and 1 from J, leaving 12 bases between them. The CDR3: CASGRGTGSGANVLTF. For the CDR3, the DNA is TGTGCTAGTGGTCGCGGAACAGGGTCTGGGGCCAACGTCCTGACTTTC.

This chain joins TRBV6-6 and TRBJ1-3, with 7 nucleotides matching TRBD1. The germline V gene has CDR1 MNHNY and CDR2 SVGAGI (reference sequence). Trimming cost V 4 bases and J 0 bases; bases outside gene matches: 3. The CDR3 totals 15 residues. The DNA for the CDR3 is TGTGCCAGCAGTTTCGACAGGGCCTCTGGAAACACCATATATTTT. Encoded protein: CASSFDRASGNTIYF.

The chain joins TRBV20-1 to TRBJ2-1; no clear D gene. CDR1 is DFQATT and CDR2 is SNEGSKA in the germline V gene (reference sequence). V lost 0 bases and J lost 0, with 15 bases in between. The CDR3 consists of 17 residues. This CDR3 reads CSARENGQTLSYNEQFF. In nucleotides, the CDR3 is TGCAGTGCTAGAGAGAATGGTCAGACTCTCTCCTACAATGAGCAGTTCTTC.

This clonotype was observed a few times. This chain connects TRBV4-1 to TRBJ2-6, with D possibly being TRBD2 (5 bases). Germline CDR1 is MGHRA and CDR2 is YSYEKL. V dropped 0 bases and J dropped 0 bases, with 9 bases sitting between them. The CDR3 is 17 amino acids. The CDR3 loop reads CASSQEKGASGANVLTF. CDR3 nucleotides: TGCGCCAGCAGCCAAGAGAAGGGAGCCTCTGGGGCCAACGTCCTGACTTTC.

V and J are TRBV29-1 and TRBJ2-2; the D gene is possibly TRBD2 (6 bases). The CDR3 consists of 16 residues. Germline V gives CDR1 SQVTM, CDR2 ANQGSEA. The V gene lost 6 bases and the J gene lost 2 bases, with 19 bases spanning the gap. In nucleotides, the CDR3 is TGCAGCGTGGGGGGAGGTTACGGAGATAACACCGGGGAGCTGTTTTTT. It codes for CSVGGGYGDNTGELFF.

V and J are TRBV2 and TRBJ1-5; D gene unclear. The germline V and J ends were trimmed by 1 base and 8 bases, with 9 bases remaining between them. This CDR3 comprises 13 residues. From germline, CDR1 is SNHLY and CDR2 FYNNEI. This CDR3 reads CASSEGSGKPQHF. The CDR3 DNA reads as TGTGCCAGCAGTGAAGGGTCGGGGAAGCCCCAGCATTTT.

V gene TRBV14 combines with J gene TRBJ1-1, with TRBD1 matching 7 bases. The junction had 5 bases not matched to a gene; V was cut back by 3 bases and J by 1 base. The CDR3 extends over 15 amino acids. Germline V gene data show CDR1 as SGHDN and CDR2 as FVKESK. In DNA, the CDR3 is TGTGCCAGCAGCCAGCTGGGACAGCCGAACACTGAAGCTTTCTTT. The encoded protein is CASSQLGQPNTEAFF.

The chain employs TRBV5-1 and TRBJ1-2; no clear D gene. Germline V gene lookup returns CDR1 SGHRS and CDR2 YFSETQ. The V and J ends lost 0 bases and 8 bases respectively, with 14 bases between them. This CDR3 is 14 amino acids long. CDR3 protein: CASSLDRTDYGYTF. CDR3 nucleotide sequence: TGCGCCAGCAGCTTGGACCGGACGGATTACGGCTACACCTTC.

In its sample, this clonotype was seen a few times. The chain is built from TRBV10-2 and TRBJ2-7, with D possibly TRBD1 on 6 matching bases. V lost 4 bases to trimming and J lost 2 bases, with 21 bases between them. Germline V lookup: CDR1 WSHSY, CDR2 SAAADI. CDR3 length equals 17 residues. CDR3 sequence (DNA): TGCGCCAGCAGTGTAAATTCGAGATGGGGGCCGGCCTACGAGCAGTACTTC. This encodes CASSVNSRWGPAYEQYF.

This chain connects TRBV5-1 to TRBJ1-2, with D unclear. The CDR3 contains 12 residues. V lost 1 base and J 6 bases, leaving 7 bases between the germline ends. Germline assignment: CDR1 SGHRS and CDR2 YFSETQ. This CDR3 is CASSLNRDGYTF. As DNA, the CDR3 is TGCGCCAGCAGCTTGAATAGGGATGGCTACACCTTC.

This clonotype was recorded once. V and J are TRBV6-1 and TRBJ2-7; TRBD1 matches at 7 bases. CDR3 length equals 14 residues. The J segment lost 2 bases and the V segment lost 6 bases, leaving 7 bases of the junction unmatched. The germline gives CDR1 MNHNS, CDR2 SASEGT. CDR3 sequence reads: CASSIQGDPYEQYF. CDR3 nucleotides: TGTGCCAGCAGCATTCAGGGGGATCCCTACGAGCAGTACTTC.

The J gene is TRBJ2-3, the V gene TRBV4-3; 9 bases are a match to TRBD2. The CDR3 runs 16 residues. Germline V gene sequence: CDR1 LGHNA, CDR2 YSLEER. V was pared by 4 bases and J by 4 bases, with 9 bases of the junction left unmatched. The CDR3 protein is CASSREISGSSDTQYF. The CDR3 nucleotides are TGCGCCAGCAGCCGGGAGATTAGCGGGAGTTCAGATACGCAGTATTTT.

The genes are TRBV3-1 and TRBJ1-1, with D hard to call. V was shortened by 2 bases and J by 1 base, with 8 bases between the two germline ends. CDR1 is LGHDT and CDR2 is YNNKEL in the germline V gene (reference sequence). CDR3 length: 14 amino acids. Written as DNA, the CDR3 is TGTGCCAGCAGCCAACAGGTCGAGAACACTGAAGCTTTCTTT. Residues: CASSQQVENTEAFF.

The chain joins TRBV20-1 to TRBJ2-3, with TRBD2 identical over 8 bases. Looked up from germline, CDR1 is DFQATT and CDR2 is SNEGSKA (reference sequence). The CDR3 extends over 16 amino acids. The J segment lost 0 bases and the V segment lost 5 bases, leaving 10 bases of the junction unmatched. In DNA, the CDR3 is TGCAGTGCTCCCCCACTAGCGGTCTCTAGCACAGATACGCAGTATTTT. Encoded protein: CSAPPLAVSSTDTQYF.

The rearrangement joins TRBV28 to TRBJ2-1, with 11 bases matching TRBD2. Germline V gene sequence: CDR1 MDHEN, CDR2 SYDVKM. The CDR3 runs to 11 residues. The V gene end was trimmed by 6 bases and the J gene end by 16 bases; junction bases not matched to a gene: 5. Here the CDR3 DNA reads TGTGCCAGCAGATCCGGGACTAGCGGCTTCTTC. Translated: CASRSGTSGFF.

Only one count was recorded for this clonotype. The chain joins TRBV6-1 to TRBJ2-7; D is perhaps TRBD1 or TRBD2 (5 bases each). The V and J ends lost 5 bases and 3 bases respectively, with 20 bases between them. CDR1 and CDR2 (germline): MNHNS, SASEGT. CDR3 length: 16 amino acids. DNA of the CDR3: TGTGCCAGCAGTAATTACGACCGGGACGGGAACTACGAGCAGTACTTC. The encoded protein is CASSNYDRDGNYEQYF.

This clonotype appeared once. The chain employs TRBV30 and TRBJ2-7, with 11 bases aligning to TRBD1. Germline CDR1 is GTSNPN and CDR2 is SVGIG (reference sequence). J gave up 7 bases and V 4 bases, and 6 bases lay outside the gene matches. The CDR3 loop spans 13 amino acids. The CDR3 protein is CAWNGQGAGEQYF. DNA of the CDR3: TGTGCCTGGAACGGACAGGGGGCGGGAGAGCAGTACTTC.

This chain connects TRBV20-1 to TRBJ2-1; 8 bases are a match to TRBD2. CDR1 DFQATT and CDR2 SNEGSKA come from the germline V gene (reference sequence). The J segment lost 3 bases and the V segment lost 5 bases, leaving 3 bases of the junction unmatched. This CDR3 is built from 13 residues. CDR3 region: CSALAGNYNEQFF. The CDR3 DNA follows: TGCAGTGCTTTAGCGGGAAACTACAATGAGCAGTTCTTC.

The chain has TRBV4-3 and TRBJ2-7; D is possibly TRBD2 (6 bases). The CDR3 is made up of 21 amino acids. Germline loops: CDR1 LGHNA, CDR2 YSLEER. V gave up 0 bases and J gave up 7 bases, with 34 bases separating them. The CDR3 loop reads CASSQDLGREIDWWAPPEQYF. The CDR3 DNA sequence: TGCGCCAGCAGCCAAGATCTAGGGCGGGAAATCGACTGGTGGGCTCCCCCGGAGCAGTACTTC.